These 17 T cell receptor beta chains were sequenced from one sample in a study of blood T cell repertoires in COVID-19. Produced via immunoSEQ multiplex PCR; TCRdb's table is partial and in-frame only. The sample has 180,000 or so clones, 70% to 90% seen once; the top ten hold nearly 2.5%. Sample: peripheral blood. The receptors derive from a man aged 35 to 55 with active or convalescent COVID-19.

This clone is a singleton in its sample. V is TRBV3-1 (or the pseudogene TRBV3-2) and J is TRBJ1-3, with D maybe TRBD1 (5 bases). CDR3 length: 15 amino acids. Germline CDR1 and CDR2: LGHDT and YNNKEL (reference sequence). V was pared by 0 bases and J by 6 bases, with 12 bases between. The DNA of the CDR3 is TGTGCCAGCAGCCAAGACTCCAGGGTTGTAAACACCATATATTTT. Translated: CASSQDSRVVNTIYF.

The chain has TRBV6-5 and TRBJ2-3; D not resolved. V lost 0 bases to trimming and J lost 7 bases, with 11 bases between them. The CDR3 is 14 residues long. CDR1 is MNHEY, CDR2 SVGAGI, per germline. This chain's CDR3 is CASSYSRGPYTQYF. The CDR3 region has the DNA TGTGCCAGCAGTTACTCGCGTGGTCCCTATACGCAGTATTTT.

This rearrangement joins TRBV28 to TRBJ1-4, with a weak D call TRBD1 (5 bases). Germline V gives CDR1 MDHEN, CDR2 SYDVKM. V was pared by 2 bases and J by 7 bases, with 11 bases between. The CDR3 runs to 14 residues. In DNA, the CDR3 is TGTGCCAGCAGTTTAGGGGGGATCCCTGAAAAACTGTTTTTT. It translates to CASSLGGIPEKLFF.

This clone was seen once. The chain employs TRBV7-6 and TRBJ1-6, with a possible D match to TRBD1 (5 bases). The CDR3 loop spans 16 amino acids. V dropped 5 bases and J dropped 3 bases, with 14 bases sitting between them. CDR1 and CDR2 from the germline V gene are SGHVS and FNYEAQ. The CDR3, as DNA: TGTGCCAGCAGCACAGGACCGCGGGGCTATAATTCACCCCTCCACTTT. Translation gives CASSTGPRGYNSPLHF. The whole variable domain, remainder taken from reference TRBV7-6 and TRBJ1-6, is GAGVSQSPRYKVTKRGQDVALRCDPISGHVSLYWYRQALGQGPEFLTYFNYEAQQDKSGLPNDRFSAERPEGSISTLTIQRTEQRDSAMYRCASSTGPRGYNSPLHFGNGTRLTVT.

This chain joins TRBV10-1 and TRBJ1-4, with TRBD1 matching 9 bases. The CDR3 is 17 amino acids. Germline V gene sequence: CDR1 WNHNN, CDR2 SYGVQD (reference sequence). Trimming cost V 5 bases and J 2 bases; bases outside gene matches: 9. The CDR3 sequence: CASSYGQGRATNEKLFF. The CDR3 nucleotides read TGCGCCAGCAGTTATGGACAGGGGAGGGCGACTAATGAAAAACTGTTTTTT.

This chain connects TRBV2 to TRBJ1-1; 11 bases map to TRBD1. Germline V gene sequence: CDR1 SNHLY, CDR2 FYNNEI. CDR3 length equals 14 residues. The V gene end was trimmed by 6 bases and the J gene end by 7 bases; junction bases not matched to a gene: 7. CDR3 region: CASRSDRGPGEAFF. The CDR3 DNA reads TGTGCCAGCAGATCGGACAGGGGGCCGGGTGAAGCTTTCTTT.

V usage is TRBV19 and J usage is TRBJ1-2, with 9 bases that match TRBD1. CDR1 and CDR2 from the germline V gene are LNHDA and SQIVND (reference sequence). V lost 6 bases to trimming and J lost 5 bases; unmatched junction nucleotides: 10. The CDR3 is made up of 15 amino acids. This CDR3 is CASSIPGQGQYGYTF. CDR3 sequence (DNA): TGTGCCAGTAGCATTCCGGGACAGGGTCAATATGGCTACACCTTC.

The chain employs TRBV6-5 and TRBJ2-6, with D hard to call. The germline gives CDR1 MNHEY, CDR2 SVGAGI. V was pared by 7 bases and J by 0 bases, with 10 bases between. This CDR3 region has 15 residues. DNA of the CDR3: TGTGCCAGCACCCCGCCGAGCTCTGGGGCCAACGTCCTGACTTTC. Amino acid sequence: CASTPPSSGANVLTF.

J is TRBJ2-2 and V is TRBV6-1, with 9 bases matching TRBD1. J lost 5 bases, V lost 3 bases, and 7 bases had no gene match. Germline CDR1 is MNHNS and CDR2 is SASEGT. This CDR3 comprises 16 residues. In nucleotides, the CDR3 is TGTGCCAGCAGTGAGCGGACAGGGGTCGGGACCGGGGAGCTGTTTTTT. Translation: CASSERTGVGTGELFF.

V gene TRBV28 combines with J gene TRBJ1-1; D remains unclear. This CDR3 spans 12 amino acids. Germline V gene data show CDR1 as MDHEN and CDR2 as SYDVKM. Trimming took off 7 bases at V and 1 base at J, with 7 bases between the two ends. This chain's CDR3 is CASISKNTEAFF. CDR3 DNA: TGTGCCAGCATCAGTAAGAACACTGAAGCTTTCTTT.

Comments on this clone: The junction differs from germline at one of its ends, possibly a read error. This chain uses TRBV6-5 with TRBJ1-1, with D unclear. Germline CDR1 reads MNHEY; CDR2 reads SVGAGI. The CDR3 consists of 11 residues. The CDR3 loop is CASRSNSEAFF. DNA of the CDR3: TGTGCCAGCAGATCTAACAGTGAAGCTTTCTTT.

The V gene is TRBV6-5, the J gene TRBJ1-2, with D possibly TRBD1 on 5 matching bases. Germline assignment: CDR1 MNHEY and CDR2 SVGAGI. V lost 0 bases, J lost 5 bases, and 13 bases lay in between. The CDR3 runs to 15 residues. The CDR3 coding sequence is TGTGCCAGCAGTTACTCGACGACAGTTCAATATGGCTACACCTTC. The encoded protein is CASSYSTTVQYGYTF.

This clone has only one observation. This chain connects TRBV4-1 to TRBJ2-3, with D possibly TRBD2 on 6 matching bases. Trimming shortened V by 2 bases and J by 7 bases, and 22 bases separated the two germline ends. The CDR3 consists of 17 residues. Germline loops: CDR1 MGHRA, CDR2 YSYEKL. CDR3 sequence (DNA): TGCGCCAGCAGCCAACCACCTCGTGGGGGGATGGCAAATACGCAGTATTTT. Protein sequence: CASSQPPRGGMANTQYF.

The chain joins TRBV2 to TRBJ1-2; TRBD1 is a possible D gene (5 bases). The CDR3 runs 12 residues. Germline CDR1 and CDR2: SNHLY and FYNNEI. Trimming removed 2 bases from V and 8 bases from J, with 9 bases in between. The CDR3 reads CASSELWTGYTF. The CDR3 DNA is TGTGCCAGCAGTGAATTATGGACAGGCTACACCTTC.

CDR3: CASSLGGQGAYNEQFF. The CDR3 DNA is TGTGCCAGCAGCTTGGGTGGCCAGGGGGCCTACAATGAGCAGTTCTTC. The chain is built from TRBV13 and TRBJ2-1, with TRBD1 identical over 7 bases. V gave up 3 bases and J gave up 2 bases; unmatched junction bases: 7. CDR3 length: 16 amino acids. CDR1 is PRHDT, CDR2 FYEKMQ, per germline (reference sequence).

This clone was detected once. CDR3 bases: TGTGCCAGCAGCGTCTGGACAGGGGGCGGCGAGCAGTACTTC. Protein product: CASSVWTGGGEQYF. The V call is TRBV5-5, the J call TRBJ2-7, with 11 nucleotides matching TRBD1. The trim removed 4 bases at V and 6 bases at J, leaving 6 bases unmatched. Germline lookup yields CDR1 SGHKS and CDR2 YYEKEE (reference sequence). The CDR3 runs 14 residues.

This sequence joins TRBV12-3 or TRBV12-4 and TRBJ2-1, with no clear D. Trimming removed 1 base at V and 8 bases at J, with 6 bases between. There are 12 residues in the CDR3. This chain's CDR3 is CASSLGADEQFF. DNA for the CDR3: TGTGCCAGCAGTTTAGGCGCGGATGAGCAGTTCTTC.